This T cell receptor beta chain appears in the sequencing data of a study of T cell responses to AZD1222 COVID-19 vaccine (dated by TCRdb to the early 2020s). Some background on the complete study: TCR sequencing was performed for about 240 trial participants, of whom around 200 were given two doses of AZD1222 and around 25 were given two doses of MenACWY control vaccine. Trial participants were enrolled into age subgroups of 18-55, 56-69 and 70-plus years, which contained about 150, 28 and 57 TCR-sequenced participants, respectively.

Trimming takes 2 bases off V and 11 bases off J; junction bases not matched to a gene: 12. From a lookup of the germline V gene (reference sequence), CDR1 and CDR2 are GTSNPN and SVGIG. The cysteine opens and the phenylalanine closes a CDR3 of 14 amino acids. Only the CDR3 DNA stays, 42 bases, in frame from base 1. The time point label here, explained by the study, means: about 28 days (+/-7) after the second vaccine dose. AZD1222 recipients given second doses at about 4 weeks or at about 12 weeks were pooled, since spike-specific TCR depth and breadth were not found to differ between the two schedules. The vaccinee samples were drawn from two UK trials, COV001 and COV002, one of which was a single-blind randomized controlled phase 2/3 trial testing AZD1222 (ChAdOx1 nCoV-19) in healthy adults. For TCRbeta chain sequencing, PBMC samples were collected from trial participants at day 0 and at day 28 after the second dose.

Study-wide findings and limitations: CD4 TCRs associated with the vaccine covered the entire spike protein, and the dominant responses were in regions 160-218 and 743-854. Because no day 14 peak-response samples were available, repertoires were characterized only after the peak T cell response. Reportedly, close to half of the unique spike-specific TCRs recognized epitopes lying outside the regions that are mutated in the B.1.351 and B.1.1.7 variants. After two AZD1222 doses, spike-specific TCR breadth and depth were significantly higher than at day 0 and than in MenACWY recipients. In the small 56-69-year group, the increase in depth fell short of significance, most likely because of low power. Participants were mostly white British, with more females than males. The authors suggested clonal diversity may have been underestimated. Conclusions about previously exposed vaccinees were limited because only six AZD1222 recipients were SARS-CoV-2 seropositive at baseline.

About this clone: Which antigen it targets is not known. One base away there is no much larger clone; base qualities are not given.

The CDR3 regions of human TCRbeta chains were analyzed by immunosequencing. The study's own analysis went as follows. Repertoire TCRs were checked for matches against a reference library of SARS-CoV-2-specific TCRs that had been generated using the MIRA antigen-specificity platform. Breadth was defined as the fraction of unique TCRs that were SARS-CoV-2-associated, and depth was defined as the fraction of total T cells that were SARS-CoV-2-associated. Using the MIRA data, every spike-specific TCR was mapped to the spike region that the TCR reacted to and assigned to either a CD4 or a CD8 class. Log10-transformed breadth and depth values were compared by one-way ANOVA with Sidak's multiple comparisons tests. Drawn from immuneACCESS, this table holds only the in-frame rearrangements with V and J called that TCRdb kept. Clones are partly lost; checked studies trace under half to an unresolved V gene and leave the rest unexplained. The V and J calls and clone size were taken over from that table, and D and trimming were inferred from the DNA. The sample data list about 130,000 clones, and approximately 90% of these were observed just once. The leading ten clones occupy approximately 9.8% of the sample.

The TCR comes from an adult who received the AZD1222 COVID-19 vaccine. The sequence links TRBV30 to TRBJ1-1; TRBD1 aligns with 9 central bases. The sequencing used peripheral blood, collected 28 days after the second AZD1222 dose. The base sequence is TGTGCCTGGAGTTGGGACAGGGTCAGGTTGAGTGCTTTCTTT. Its translation reads: CAWSWDRVRLSAFF.